This T cell receptor beta chain was sequenced for a study of T cell responses to AZD1222 COVID-19 vaccine (dated by TCRdb to about 2021). Regarding the study in general: AZD1222 recipients whose second dose came at about 4 weeks and those whose second dose came at about 12 weeks were combined into one group, since spike-specific TCR depth and breadth did not differ between the two schedules. TCR sequencing was performed for more than 230 trial participants, of whom approximately 200 were given two doses of AZD1222 and around 25 were given two doses of MenACWY control vaccine. Trial participants were enrolled by age into subgroups of 18-55, 56-69 and 70-plus years, and approximately 150, 30 and 60 TCR-sequenced participants, respectively, were included in these subgroups. Overall study results and their limits: Spike-specific TCR breadth and depth rose significantly after two AZD1222 doses compared with day 0 and with MenACWY recipients. Conclusions about previously exposed vaccinees were limited because only six AZD1222 recipients were SARS-CoV-2 seropositive at baseline. The 56-69-year group was small, and its depth increase did not reach significance, likely because of low power. CD4 TCRs associated with the vaccine covered the entire spike protein, and the dominant responses were in regions 160-218 and 743-854. Reportedly, almost half of the unique spike-specific TCRs recognized epitopes lying outside the regions that are mutated in the B.1.351 and B.1.1.7 variants. Most participants were white British and females outnumbered males, and the authors suggested that clonal diversity may have been underestimated. No day 14 peak-response samples were available, so repertoires were characterized only after the peak T cell response.

The CDR3 contains 16 residues, cysteine and phenylalanine counted. Of the read, only the CDR3 DNA is kept; its 48 bases are in frame from base 1. Deletion took 7 bases off V and 0 bases off J, with a span of 15 bases between the germline ends. CDR1 and CDR2 are drawn from the germline V gene (reference sequence): LNHNV, YYDKDF. Concerning this clone itself: Its antigen is not yet known. No much larger clonotype is one base removed from it; base qualities were not supplied.

Interpreted using the paper, the time point label stands for: baseline before first vaccination. Vaccinee samples came from UK trials COV001 and COV002, including a single-blind randomized controlled phase 2/3 trial of AZD1222 (ChAdOx1 nCoV-19) in healthy adults. For TCRbeta chain sequencing, PBMC samples were collected from trial participants at day 0 and at day 28 after the second dose. The CDR3 regions of human TCRbeta chains were subjected to immunosequencing. In the source study's methods: TCRs in the repertoires were compared against a reference library of SARS-CoV-2-specific TCRs that had been generated with the MIRA antigen-specificity platform. Breadth was defined as the fraction of unique TCRs that were SARS-CoV-2-associated, and depth was defined as the fraction of total T cells that were SARS-CoV-2-associated. Using the MIRA data, every spike-specific TCR was mapped to the spike region that the TCR reacted to and assigned to either a CD4 or a CD8 class. Log10-transformed breadth and depth values were compared by one-way ANOVA with Sidak's multiple comparisons tests. TCRdb retrieved this table from immuneACCESS and kept in-frame rearrangements only. Not all clones are present; in checked studies, unresolved V genes account for under half, and no reason is known for the remainder. V and J calls and clone size are copied from that table; D and trimming were computed from the DNA. The sample table lists 100,000 to 150,000 clones, roughly 90% of them with a count of one. Approximately 4.2% of the sample is held by the ten biggest clonotypes.

The starting material was peripheral blood, obtained on day 0 of AZD1222 vaccination. The TCR originated in an adult in good health. The rearranged segments are TRBV15 and TRBJ2-2, and possibly TRBD1, on 6 matching bases. The base sequence is TGTGCCACCATGGATCTAAGGACAGCGAACACCGGGGAGCTGTTTTTT. Its amino acids are CATMDLRTANTGELFF.